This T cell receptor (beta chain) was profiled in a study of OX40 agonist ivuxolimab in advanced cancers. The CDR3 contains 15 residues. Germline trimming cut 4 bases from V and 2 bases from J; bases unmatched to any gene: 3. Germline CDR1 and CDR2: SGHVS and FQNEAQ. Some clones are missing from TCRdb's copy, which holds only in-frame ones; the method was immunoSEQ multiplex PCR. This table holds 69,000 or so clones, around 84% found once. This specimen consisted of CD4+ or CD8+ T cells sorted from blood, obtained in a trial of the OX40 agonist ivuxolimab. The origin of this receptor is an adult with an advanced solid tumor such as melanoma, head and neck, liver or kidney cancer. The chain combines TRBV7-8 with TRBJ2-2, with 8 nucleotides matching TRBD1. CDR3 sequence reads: CASSSDRVNTGELFF. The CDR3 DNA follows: TGTGCCAGCAGCTCGGACAGGGTAAACACCGGGGAGCTGTTTTTT.